Given below is one T cell receptor beta chain in context. Its antigen is currently not known. No base qualities exist here, and no much larger clone lies one base off it. Peripheral blood CD8+ and CD4+ T cells from healthy donors, Susac syndrome patients and multiple sclerosis patients were profiled by high-throughput TCR beta sequencing. Multiple sclerosis controls were treatment-naive patients with stable or active relapsing-remitting disease fulfilling revised McDonald criteria. Bulk CD8+ and CD4+ T cells were purified magnetically by negative isolation, whereas CD8+ TEMRA cells were enriched by FACS. Blood was drawn into EDTA tubes, processed within 24 hours, and PBMCs were isolated by density gradient centrifugation. PBMCs destined for TCR sequencing were cryopreserved in liquid nitrogen and later thawed in a 37 °C water bath. Purity of sorted or isolated CD4+, CD8+ and CD8+ TEMRA cells was at least 90%.

RNA was extracted using the RNeasy kit, and about 0.5 to 1 microgram was reverse transcribed with random hexamers. The immunoSEQ multiplex PCR assay, covering 54 Vbeta and 13 Jbeta segments, was used to amplify TCR beta CDR3 regions. Bias from PCR amplification was corrected by using a synthetic template baseline for primer optimization and for computational correction. The authors processed their data as follows. Reads were assigned to V, D and J genes according to IMGT and analyzed in immunoSEQ Analyzer, with only productive sequences retained. Clonality was computed as one minus Shannon entropy normalized by log2 of the number of productive unique sequences. For each patient and control, public and private clones were evaluated within the 100 most prevalent clones. Clones were defined as Susac-specific if absent from the healthy and MS cohorts, from around 1,000 published viral clones and from other ImmuneACCESS disease sequences. TCRdb took the public reads, trimmed them with fastp at Q25, ran MiXCR for clone calling and kept in-frame beta chains. When rows share a CDR3 protein, they turn into one entry using the most common DNA and genes. TCRdb's processing, not the authors' own work, is the source of the V and J calls. Within this sample are over 300,000 distinct CDR3 sequences, with around 92% of them counted one time only. Of the sample, over 0.065% falls within the top ten clones.

This specimen comes from a study of CD8 T cells in Susac syndrome (dated by TCRdb to between 2018 and 2021). About the full investigation: Repertoire sequencing was used to test whether CD8+ T cell activation and differentiation in Susac syndrome was antigen driven.

What the research found in general, with its limitations: The number of individuals in the TCR sequencing and HLA analysis was recognized as being relatively small.

This sequence originates from a human donor with multiple sclerosis. The specimen was CD4+ T cells from PBMCs.

The nucleotide sequence is TGTGCCAGTAGAGAGGTGGGGGGGGTGAGGACTGAAGCTTTCTTT. Its protein is CASREVGGVRTEAFF. Rearrangement joined TRBV19 to TRBJ1-1, with TRBD1 tentatively as D gene (5 bases match). Trimming removed 6 bases from V and 5 bases from J, leaving 19 bases between the germline ends. From its cysteine to its phenylalanine, the CDR3 spans 15 amino acids. Here the CDR3 DNA is all that survives: 45 bases in frame from base 1. Taken from the germline V gene (reference sequence), the CDR1 and CDR2 loops are LNHDA and SQIVND.